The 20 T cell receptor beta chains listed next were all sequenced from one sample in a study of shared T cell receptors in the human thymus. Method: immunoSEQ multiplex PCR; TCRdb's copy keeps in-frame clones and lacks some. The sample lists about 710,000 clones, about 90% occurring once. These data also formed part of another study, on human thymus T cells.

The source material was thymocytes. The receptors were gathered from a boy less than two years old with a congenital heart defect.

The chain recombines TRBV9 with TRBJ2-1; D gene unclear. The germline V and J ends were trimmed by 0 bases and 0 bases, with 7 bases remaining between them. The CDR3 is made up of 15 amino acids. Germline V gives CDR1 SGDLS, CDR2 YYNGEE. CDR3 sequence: CASSVDESSYNEQFF. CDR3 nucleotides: TGTGCCAGCAGCGTAGACGAGAGCTCCTACAATGAGCAGTTCTTC.

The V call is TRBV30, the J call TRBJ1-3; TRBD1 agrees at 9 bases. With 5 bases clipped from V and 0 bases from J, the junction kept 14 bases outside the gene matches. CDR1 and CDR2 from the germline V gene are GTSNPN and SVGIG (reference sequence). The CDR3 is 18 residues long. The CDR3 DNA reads TGTGCCTGGTGGGACAGGGAAGTAAGTTCTGTCTCTGGAAACACCATATATTTT. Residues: CAWWDREVSSVSGNTIYF.

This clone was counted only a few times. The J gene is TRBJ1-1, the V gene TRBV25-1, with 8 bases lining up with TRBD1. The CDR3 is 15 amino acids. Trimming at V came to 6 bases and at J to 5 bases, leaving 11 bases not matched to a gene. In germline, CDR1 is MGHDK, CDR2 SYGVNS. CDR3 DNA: TGTGCCAGCAGGCCACTTGACAGGGGTGGAACTGAAGCTTTCTTT. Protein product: CASRPLDRGGTEAFF.

In nucleotides, the CDR3 is TGTGCTAGTGGTTTGGCCTCTAGCGGGTCACGTGGCACAGATACGCAGTATTTT. Translation gives CASGLASSGSRGTDTQYF. This rearrangement joins TRBV12-5 to TRBJ2-3; the match to TRBD2 covers 8 bases. The CDR3 totals 18 residues. After removal of 1 base from V and 1 base from J, the junction contained 10 bases not matched to a gene. Germline values: CDR1 LGHNT, CDR2 FRNRAP.

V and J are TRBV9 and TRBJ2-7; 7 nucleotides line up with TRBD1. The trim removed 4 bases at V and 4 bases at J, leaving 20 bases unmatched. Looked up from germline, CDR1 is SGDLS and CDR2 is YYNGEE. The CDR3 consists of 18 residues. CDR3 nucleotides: TGTGCCAGCAGCCCGACAATAAGGACAGGCCGCTCCGAATACGAGCAGTACTTC. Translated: CASSPTIRTGRSEYEQYF.

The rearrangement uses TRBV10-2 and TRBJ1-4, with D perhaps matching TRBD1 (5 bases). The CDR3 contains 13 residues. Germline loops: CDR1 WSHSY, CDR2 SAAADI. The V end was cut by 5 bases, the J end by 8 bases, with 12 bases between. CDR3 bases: TGCGCCAGCAGTCGACAGCACGGAGAAAAACTGTTTTTT. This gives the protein CASSRQHGEKLFF.

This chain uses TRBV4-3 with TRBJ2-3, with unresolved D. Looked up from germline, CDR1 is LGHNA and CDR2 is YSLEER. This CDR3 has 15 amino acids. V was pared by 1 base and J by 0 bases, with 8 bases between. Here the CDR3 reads CASSQGPDSTDTQYF. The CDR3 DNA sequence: TGCGCCAGCAGCCAAGGGCCCGATAGCACAGATACGCAGTATTTT.

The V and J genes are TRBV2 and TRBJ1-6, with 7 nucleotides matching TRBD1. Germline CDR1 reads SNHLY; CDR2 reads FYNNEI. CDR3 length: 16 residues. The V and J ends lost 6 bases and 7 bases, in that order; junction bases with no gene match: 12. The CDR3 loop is CASSDREPTFNSPLHF. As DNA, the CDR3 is TGTGCCAGCAGCGACAGGGAGCCTACTTTCAATTCACCCCTCCACTTT. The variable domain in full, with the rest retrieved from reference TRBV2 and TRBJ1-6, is EPEVTQTPSHQVTQMGQEVILRCVPISNHLYFYWYRQILGQKVEFLVSFYNNEISEKSEIFDDQFSVERPDGSNFTLKIRSTKLEDSAMYFCASSDREPTFNSPLHFGNGTRLTVT.

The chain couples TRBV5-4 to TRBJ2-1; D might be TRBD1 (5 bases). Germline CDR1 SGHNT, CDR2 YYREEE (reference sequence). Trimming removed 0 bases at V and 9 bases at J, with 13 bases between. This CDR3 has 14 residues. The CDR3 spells CASSLADSASEQFF. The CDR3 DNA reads TGTGCCAGCAGCTTGGCAGACAGCGCGAGTGAGCAGTTCTTC.

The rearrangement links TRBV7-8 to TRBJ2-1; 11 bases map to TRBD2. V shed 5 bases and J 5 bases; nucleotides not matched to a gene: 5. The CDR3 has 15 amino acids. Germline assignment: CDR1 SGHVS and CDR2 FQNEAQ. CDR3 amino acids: CASSKTSGSHNEQFF. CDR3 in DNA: TGTGCCAGCAGCAAAACTAGCGGGAGCCACAATGAGCAGTTCTTC.

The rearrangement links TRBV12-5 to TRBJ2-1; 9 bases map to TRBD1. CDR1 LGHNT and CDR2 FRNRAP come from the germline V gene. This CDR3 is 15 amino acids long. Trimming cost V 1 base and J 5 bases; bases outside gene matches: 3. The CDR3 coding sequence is TGTGCTAGTGGTTTGGGGACAGGGGTCCACAATGAGCAGTTCTTC. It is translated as CASGLGTGVHNEQFF.

The CDR3 sequence: CASSLGPGQGGNTIYF. Written as DNA, the CDR3 is TGCGCCAGCAGCTTGGGACCGGGACAGGGAGGAAACACCATATATTTT. V usage is TRBV5-1 and J usage is TRBJ1-3; 9 bases line up with TRBD1. The CDR3 runs to 16 residues. Germline lookup yields CDR1 SGHRS and CDR2 YFSETQ. With V trimmed by 0 bases and J by 4 bases, 5 bases remained unmatched.

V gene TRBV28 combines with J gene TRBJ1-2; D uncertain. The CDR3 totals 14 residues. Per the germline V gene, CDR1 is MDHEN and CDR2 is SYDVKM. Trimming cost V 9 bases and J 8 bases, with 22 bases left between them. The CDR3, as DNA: TGTGCCAGTTATCACCTCCCCCGGGGATCGGGCTACACCTTC. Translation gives CASYHLPRGSGYTF.

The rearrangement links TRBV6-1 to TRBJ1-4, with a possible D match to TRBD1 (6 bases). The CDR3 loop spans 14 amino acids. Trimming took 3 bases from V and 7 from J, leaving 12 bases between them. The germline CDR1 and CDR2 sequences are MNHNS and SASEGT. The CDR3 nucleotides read TGTGCCAGCAGTGACACAGGGTTGGCTGAAAAACTGTTTTTT. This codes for CASSDTGLAEKLFF.

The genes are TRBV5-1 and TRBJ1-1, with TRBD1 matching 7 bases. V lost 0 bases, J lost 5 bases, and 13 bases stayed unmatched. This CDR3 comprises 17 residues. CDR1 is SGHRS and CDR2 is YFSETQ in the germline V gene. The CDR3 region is CASSLGQGMRATTEAFF. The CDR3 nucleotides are TGCGCCAGCAGCTTGGGACAGGGAATGAGGGCAACTACTGAAGCTTTCTTT.

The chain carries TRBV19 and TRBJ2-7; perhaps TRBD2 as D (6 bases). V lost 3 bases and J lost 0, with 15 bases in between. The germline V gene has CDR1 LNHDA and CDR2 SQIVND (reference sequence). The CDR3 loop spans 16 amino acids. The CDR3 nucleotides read TGTGCCAGTAGTATCTATGAGGGAGGAGTCTCCTACGAGCAGTACTTC. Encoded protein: CASSIYEGGVSYEQYF.

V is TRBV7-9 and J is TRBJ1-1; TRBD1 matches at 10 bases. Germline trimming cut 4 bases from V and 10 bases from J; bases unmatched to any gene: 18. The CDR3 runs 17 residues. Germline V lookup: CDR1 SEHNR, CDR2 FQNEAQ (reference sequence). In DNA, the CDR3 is TGTGCCAGCAGCTCGATCGGGACAGGGGCTCCCGATATAGGAGCTTTCTTT. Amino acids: CASSSIGTGAPDIGAFF.

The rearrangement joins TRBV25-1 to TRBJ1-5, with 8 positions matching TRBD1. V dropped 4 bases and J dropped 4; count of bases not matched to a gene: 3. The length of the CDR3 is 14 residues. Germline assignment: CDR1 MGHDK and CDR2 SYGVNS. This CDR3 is CASSGQGRNQPQHF. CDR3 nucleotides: TGTGCCAGCAGTGGACAGGGGAGGAATCAGCCCCAGCATTTT.

CDR3: CAWNVGRGYEQYF. As DNA, the CDR3 is TGTGCCTGGAACGTAGGCAGGGGCTACGAGCAGTACTTC. V gene TRBV30 combines with J gene TRBJ2-7, with D tentatively TRBD1 (6 bases). Trimming took 4 bases from V and 3 from J, leaving 13 bases between them. CDR1 and CDR2 (germline): GTSNPN, SVGIG (reference sequence). The CDR3 runs 13 residues.

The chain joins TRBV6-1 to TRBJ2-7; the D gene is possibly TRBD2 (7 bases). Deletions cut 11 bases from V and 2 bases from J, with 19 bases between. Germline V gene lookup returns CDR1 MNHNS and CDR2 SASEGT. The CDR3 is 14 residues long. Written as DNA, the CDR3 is TGTGCCGCTGGGGAGGGGGGTAGGACCTACGAGCAGTACTTC. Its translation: CAAGEGGRTYEQYF.